This passage covers 26 T cell receptor beta chains from one sample sequenced in a study of cytomegalovirus exposure and HLA in healthy donors. The primer mix had 60 Vbeta and 13 Jbeta primers. Clones were read by immunoSEQ multiplex PCR, and TCRdb kept only the in-frame ones, dropping some. The table records 110,000 or so clones, over 60% of them present only once. The sample was PBMCs. The receptors shown here come from a man between 18 and 29 years old in good health and CMV-seropositive.

The genes are TRBV5-1 and TRBJ2-5; D ambiguous. Germline CDR1 reads SGHRS; CDR2 reads YFSETQ. V lost 3 bases to trimming and J lost 1 base, with 4 bases between them. CDR3 size: 12 residues. CDR3: CASSYSQETQYF. CDR3 DNA sequence: TGCGCCAGCAGCTATAGCCAAGAGACCCAGTACTTC.

The V call is TRBV29-1, the J call TRBJ1-4, with D hard to call. Trimming cost V 6 bases and J 3 bases, with 2 bases left between them. The germline gives CDR1 SQVTM, CDR2 ANQGSEA. The CDR3 is 10 amino acids. CDR3 nucleotides: TGCAGCGTCGCTAATGAAAAACTGTTTTTT. The encoded protein is CSVANEKLFF.

The chain is built from TRBV5-6 and TRBJ1-1, with D maybe TRBD1 (5 bases). This CDR3 contains 13 residues. CDR1 and CDR2 (germline): SGHDT, YYEEEE. The V gene lost 4 bases and the J gene lost 11 bases, with 18 bases spanning the gap. This CDR3 is CASSAPWGGSAFF. CDR3 nucleotide sequence: TGTGCCAGCAGCGCACCATGGGGGGGTAGTGCTTTCTTT.

J is TRBJ1-1 and V is TRBV29-1; TRBD1 might be the D (6 bases). Trimming took 8 bases from V and 3 from J, leaving 16 bases between them. The CDR3 has 13 residues. Germline V gene data show CDR1 as SQVTM and CDR2 as ANQGSEA. This chain's CDR3 is CSSGEGTYTEAFF. As DNA, the CDR3 is TGCAGCTCCGGAGAGGGGACATACACTGAAGCTTTCTTT.

A few counts support this clone. The chain combines TRBV28 with TRBJ1-2; 10 bases align to TRBD1. The CDR3 is made up of 14 amino acids. The germline V gene encodes CDR1 MDHEN and CDR2 SYDVKM. Trimming took 5 bases from V and 8 from J; bases not matched to a gene: 8. For the CDR3, the DNA is TGTGCCAGCAGTCCGGGACAGGGGTTGGGGGGCTACACCTTC. This sequence encodes CASSPGQGLGGYTF.

V usage is TRBV5-1 and J usage is TRBJ2-7, with 9 bases lining up with TRBD1. The V segment lost 4 bases and the J segment 3 bases; nucleotides outside the gene matches: 5. The CDR3 contains 14 residues. Looked up from germline, CDR1 is SGHRS and CDR2 is YFSETQ. The CDR3 bases are TGCGCCAGCAGCCCTAGGGACAGGGACTACGAGCAGTACTTC. It codes for CASSPRDRDYEQYF.

The chain uses TRBV13 and TRBJ1-4; D might be TRBD1 (6 bases). Germline lookup yields CDR1 PRHDT and CDR2 FYEKMQ (reference sequence). With 4 bases removed from V and 8 bases from J, the gap between germline ends came to 17 bases. The CDR3 consists of 15 residues. The DNA for the CDR3 is TGTGCCAGCAGCTCGTCGAACGGGGGGCTGGAAAAACTGTTTTTT. It specifies CASSSSNGGLEKLFF.

The chain is built from TRBV29-1 and TRBJ2-5; possibly TRBD1 for D (5 bases). The DNA end is a closer match to TRBJ2-7, so the J assignment may be wrong. The germline V gene encodes CDR1 SQVTM and CDR2 ANQGSEA. The CDR3 loop spans 12 amino acids. The CDR3 here is CSVVQVPYEQYF. In DNA, the CDR3 is TGCAGCGTTGTACAGGTACCCTACGAGCAGTACTTC.

The chain couples TRBV10-1 to TRBJ2-1; tentatively, D is TRBD2 (6 bases). Per the germline V gene, CDR1 is WNHNN and CDR2 is SYGVQD (reference sequence). This CDR3 contains 16 residues. The V end lost 2 bases, the J end lost 4 bases, and 15 bases lay between the germline ends. CDR3 amino acids: CASSESGPPDYNEQFF. In DNA, the CDR3 is TGCGCCAGCAGTGAGAGCGGGCCGCCGGATTACAATGAGCAGTTCTTC.

V gene TRBV5-1 combines with J gene TRBJ1-1, with a tentative D call TRBD1 (6 bases). CDR1 SGHRS and CDR2 YFSETQ come from the germline V gene. Trimming took 0 bases from V and 2 from J, leaving 11 bases between them. The CDR3 spans 15 residues. The CDR3 protein is CASSLAGGANTEAFF. The CDR3 coding sequence is TGCGCCAGCAGCTTGGCCGGGGGGGCTAACACTGAAGCTTTCTTT.

This clone was picked up a small number of times. This chain joins TRBV27 and TRBJ1-6; D gene ambiguous. Germline V CDR1 and CDR2: MNHEY, SMNVEV (reference sequence). The CDR3 consists of 15 residues. The V end was cut by 7 bases, the J end by 7 bases, with 17 bases between. The CDR3 loop is CASKWGDGVNSPLHF. Written as DNA, the CDR3 is TGTGCCAGCAAATGGGGAGACGGAGTAAATTCACCCCTCCACTTT.

This clone has a handful of counts. CDR3 nucleotides: TGTGCCAGCAGCCAGGGGTTAGACATTCAGTACTTC. The encoded protein is CASSQGLDIQYF. The V call is TRBV27, the J call TRBJ2-4; D may be TRBD1 (6 bases). Per the germline V gene, CDR1 is MNHEY and CDR2 is SMNVEV (reference sequence). CDR3 size: 12 residues. Deletions cut 6 bases from V and 8 bases from J, with 11 bases between.

There are a few counts of this clone. The J gene is TRBJ2-2, the V gene TRBV27, with D tentatively TRBD2 (6 bases). V was pared by 2 bases and J by 0 bases, with 13 bases between. The V gene's germline CDR1 is MNHEY and CDR2 SMNVEV (reference sequence). CDR3 length equals 17 residues. The CDR3 DNA is TGTGCCAGCAGTTTAGATCGGACTACCGCGAACACCGGGGAGCTGTTTTTT. Translation: CASSLDRTTANTGELFF.

This clone appeared a single time. The chain recombines TRBV14 with TRBJ2-1, with TRBD2 matching 10 bases. CDR1 is SGHDN and CDR2 is FVKESK in the germline V gene. This CDR3 is 14 amino acids long. Trimming at V came to 8 bases and at J to 10 bases, leaving 11 bases not matched to a gene. CDR3 bases: TGTGCCAGCCGTCCTAGCGGGGGAGTGGGGGAGCAGTTCTTC. This codes for CASRPSGGVGEQFF.

This rearrangement joins TRBV19 to TRBJ2-3; TRBD2 aligns across 12 bases. This CDR3 is built from 16 residues. Germline CDR1 and CDR2: LNHDA and SQIVND (reference sequence). The ends lost 3 bases at V and 3 bases at J; junction bases unmatched: 4. This CDR3 reads CASSIDGLAGTDTQYF. In nucleotides, the CDR3 is TGTGCCAGTAGTATCGATGGACTAGCGGGGACAGATACGCAGTATTTT.

The rearrangement uses TRBV6-5 and TRBJ2-3, with D perhaps TRBD2 (5 bases). Trimming took 6 bases from V and 8 from J, leaving 15 bases between them. The V gene's germline CDR1 is MNHEY and CDR2 SVGAGI. The CDR3 extends over 13 amino acids. The CDR3 DNA is TGTGCCAGCAGCCGAGACGCTGCGGGTACGCAGTATTTT. Residues: CASSRDAAGTQYF.

This clone showed up just a few times. The CDR3 DNA reads TGTGCCAGCAGTTACGGGACAGACTATAAGCAGTTCTTC. It yields the protein CASSYGTDYKQFF. The chain carries TRBV6-5 and TRBJ2-1; 7 bases map to TRBD1. Trimming took 2 bases from V and 11 from J; bases not matched to a gene: 6. The CDR3 is 13 residues long. The germline V gene has CDR1 MNHEY and CDR2 SVGAGI.

This clone was picked up a small number of times. V is TRBV30 and J is TRBJ2-3; D call uncertain. The V gene's germline CDR1 is GTSNPN and CDR2 SVGIG (reference sequence). Trimming shortened V by 4 bases and J by 3 bases, and 11 bases separated the two germline ends. The CDR3 is 13 residues long. Here the CDR3 reads CAWKSQSTDTQYF. CDR3 coding DNA: TGTGCCTGGAAAAGTCAGTCAACAGATACGCAGTATTTT. Full variable domain (missing parts from reference TRBV30 and TRBJ2-3): SQTIHQWPATLVQPVGSPLSLECTVEGTSNPNLYWYRQAAGRGLQLLFYSVGIGQISSEVPQNLSASRPQDRQFILSSKKLLLSDSGFYLCAWKSQSTDTQYFGPGTRLTVL.

V and J are TRBV15 and TRBJ2-6; tentative D call: TRBD2 (6 bases). Trimming removed 2 bases from V and 4 bases from J, with 12 bases in between. The V gene's germline CDR1 is LNHNV and CDR2 YYDKDF (reference sequence). This CDR3 comprises 16 residues. This chain's CDR3 is CATSRNRGMGANVLTF. The CDR3 region has the DNA TGTGCCACCAGCAGAAACCGGGGGATGGGGGCCAACGTCCTGACTTTC.

The V and J genes are TRBV25-1 and TRBJ1-5, with 7 bases identical to TRBD1. The germline V gene encodes CDR1 MGHDK and CDR2 SYGVNS. This CDR3 is built from 15 residues. The junction had 9 bases not matched to a gene; V was cut back by 6 bases and J by 4 bases. CDR3 in amino acids: CASSDKGQTNQPQHF. The CDR3, as DNA: TGTGCCAGCAGCGACAAGGGACAGACAAATCAGCCCCAGCATTTT.

The V and J genes are TRBV6-1 and TRBJ2-7; 9 nucleotides agree with TRBD1. Trimming removed 6 bases from V and 5 bases from J; junction bases left unmatched: 8. This CDR3 has 14 amino acids. Germline CDR1 reads MNHNS; CDR2 reads SASEGT. The CDR3 nucleotides read TGTGCCAGCAGACCGGGACAGGGTAGCAACGAGCAGTACTTC. Residues: CASRPGQGSNEQYF.

V gene TRBV11-2 combines with J gene TRBJ2-7; 9 bases align to TRBD1. The CDR3 is made up of 16 amino acids. CDR1 and CDR2 from the germline V gene are SGHAT and FQNNGV. Trimming took 5 bases from V and 2 from J; bases not matched to a gene: 10. CDR3 bases: TGTGCCAGCAGCCCTCGAGGACAGGGGTGGGCCTACGAGCAGTACTTC. Translating it yields CASSPRGQGWAYEQYF.

In this sample, this clone turned up a few times. The rearrangement links TRBV2 to TRBJ2-7; no clear D gene. The CDR3 is made up of 14 amino acids. Trimming pared 4 bases from V and 2 bases from J, leaving 12 bases between. Germline assignment: CDR1 SNHLY and CDR2 FYNNEI. The CDR3 protein is CASSGGILPYEQYF. Here the CDR3 DNA reads TGTGCCAGCAGTGGAGGAATACTCCCCTACGAGCAGTACTTC.

The V and J genes are TRBV6-1 and TRBJ1-5, with 7 bases aligning to TRBD1. With 4 bases clipped from V and 2 bases from J, the junction kept 2 bases outside the gene matches. The CDR3 extends over 14 amino acids. The germline CDR1 and CDR2 sequences are MNHNS and SASEGT. CDR3 sequence (DNA): TGTGCCAGCAGTGGGGACAGAGGCAATCAGCCCCAGCATTTT. Its protein product is CASSGDRGNQPQHF.

The CDR3 DNA reads TGTGCCAGCAGTGTCAGAAACTACGAGCAGTACGTC. Translated, it gives CASSVRNYEQYV. This sequence joins TRBV2 and TRBJ2-7, with D unclear. Germline CDR1 and CDR2: SNHLY and FYNNEI. The V and J ends lost 4 bases and 3 bases respectively, with 7 bases between them. The CDR3 spans 12 residues.

The chain's CDR3 is CASALLPEGGTEAFF. CDR3 DNA sequence: TGTGCCAGCGCTCTCCTCCCTGAGGGAGGCACTGAAGCTTTCTTT. The V call is TRBV28, the J call TRBJ1-1, with D unresolved. The ends were cut back, 8 bases at V and 4 bases at J, with 20 bases in the middle. This CDR3 is 15 amino acids long. Germline CDR1 and CDR2: MDHEN and SYDVKM.